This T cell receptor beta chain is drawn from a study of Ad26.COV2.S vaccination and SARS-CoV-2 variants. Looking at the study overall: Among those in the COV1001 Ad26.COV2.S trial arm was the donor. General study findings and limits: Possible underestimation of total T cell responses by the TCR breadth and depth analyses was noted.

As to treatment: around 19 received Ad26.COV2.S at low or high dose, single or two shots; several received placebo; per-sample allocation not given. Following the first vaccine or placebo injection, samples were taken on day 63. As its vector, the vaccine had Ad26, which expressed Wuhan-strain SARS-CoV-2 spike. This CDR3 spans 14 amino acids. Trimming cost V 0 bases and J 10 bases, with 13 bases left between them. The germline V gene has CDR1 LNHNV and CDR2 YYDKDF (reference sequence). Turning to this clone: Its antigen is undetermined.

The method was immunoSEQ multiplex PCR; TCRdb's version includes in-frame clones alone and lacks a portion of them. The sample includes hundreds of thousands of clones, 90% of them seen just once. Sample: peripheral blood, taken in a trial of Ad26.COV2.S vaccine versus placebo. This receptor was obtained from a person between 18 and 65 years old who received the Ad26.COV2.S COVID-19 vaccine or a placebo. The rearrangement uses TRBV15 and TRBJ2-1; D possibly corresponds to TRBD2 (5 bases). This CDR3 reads CATSREEGWREQFF. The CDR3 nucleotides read TGTGCCACCAGCAGAGAGGAAGGCTGGAGGGAGCAGTTCTTC.